This section outlines one T cell receptor beta chain sequence together with its context. The method was immunoSEQ multiplex PCR; TCRdb's version includes in-frame clones alone and lacks a portion of them. This sample yields roughly 84,000 clones, of which more than 80% are seen a single time; 15% to 18% belongs to the top ten. The sample originates from a study of blood T cell repertoires in COVID-19. CDR1 and CDR2 from the germline V gene are SEHNR and FQNEAQ (reference sequence). The CDR3 runs 17 residues. Losses at the gene ends were 3 bases for V and 0 bases for J; bases not matched to a gene: 9.

The genes are TRBV7-9 and TRBJ2-7; 9 nucleotides agree with TRBD1. Sequenced material: peripheral blood. The receptor's source is a woman aged 80 or older with acute or convalescent COVID-19. CDR3 DNA sequence: TGTGCCAGCAGCTTGAGCACCGGGACAGGGAGCTCCTACGAGCAGTACTTC. It yields the protein CASSLSTGTGSSYEQYF.